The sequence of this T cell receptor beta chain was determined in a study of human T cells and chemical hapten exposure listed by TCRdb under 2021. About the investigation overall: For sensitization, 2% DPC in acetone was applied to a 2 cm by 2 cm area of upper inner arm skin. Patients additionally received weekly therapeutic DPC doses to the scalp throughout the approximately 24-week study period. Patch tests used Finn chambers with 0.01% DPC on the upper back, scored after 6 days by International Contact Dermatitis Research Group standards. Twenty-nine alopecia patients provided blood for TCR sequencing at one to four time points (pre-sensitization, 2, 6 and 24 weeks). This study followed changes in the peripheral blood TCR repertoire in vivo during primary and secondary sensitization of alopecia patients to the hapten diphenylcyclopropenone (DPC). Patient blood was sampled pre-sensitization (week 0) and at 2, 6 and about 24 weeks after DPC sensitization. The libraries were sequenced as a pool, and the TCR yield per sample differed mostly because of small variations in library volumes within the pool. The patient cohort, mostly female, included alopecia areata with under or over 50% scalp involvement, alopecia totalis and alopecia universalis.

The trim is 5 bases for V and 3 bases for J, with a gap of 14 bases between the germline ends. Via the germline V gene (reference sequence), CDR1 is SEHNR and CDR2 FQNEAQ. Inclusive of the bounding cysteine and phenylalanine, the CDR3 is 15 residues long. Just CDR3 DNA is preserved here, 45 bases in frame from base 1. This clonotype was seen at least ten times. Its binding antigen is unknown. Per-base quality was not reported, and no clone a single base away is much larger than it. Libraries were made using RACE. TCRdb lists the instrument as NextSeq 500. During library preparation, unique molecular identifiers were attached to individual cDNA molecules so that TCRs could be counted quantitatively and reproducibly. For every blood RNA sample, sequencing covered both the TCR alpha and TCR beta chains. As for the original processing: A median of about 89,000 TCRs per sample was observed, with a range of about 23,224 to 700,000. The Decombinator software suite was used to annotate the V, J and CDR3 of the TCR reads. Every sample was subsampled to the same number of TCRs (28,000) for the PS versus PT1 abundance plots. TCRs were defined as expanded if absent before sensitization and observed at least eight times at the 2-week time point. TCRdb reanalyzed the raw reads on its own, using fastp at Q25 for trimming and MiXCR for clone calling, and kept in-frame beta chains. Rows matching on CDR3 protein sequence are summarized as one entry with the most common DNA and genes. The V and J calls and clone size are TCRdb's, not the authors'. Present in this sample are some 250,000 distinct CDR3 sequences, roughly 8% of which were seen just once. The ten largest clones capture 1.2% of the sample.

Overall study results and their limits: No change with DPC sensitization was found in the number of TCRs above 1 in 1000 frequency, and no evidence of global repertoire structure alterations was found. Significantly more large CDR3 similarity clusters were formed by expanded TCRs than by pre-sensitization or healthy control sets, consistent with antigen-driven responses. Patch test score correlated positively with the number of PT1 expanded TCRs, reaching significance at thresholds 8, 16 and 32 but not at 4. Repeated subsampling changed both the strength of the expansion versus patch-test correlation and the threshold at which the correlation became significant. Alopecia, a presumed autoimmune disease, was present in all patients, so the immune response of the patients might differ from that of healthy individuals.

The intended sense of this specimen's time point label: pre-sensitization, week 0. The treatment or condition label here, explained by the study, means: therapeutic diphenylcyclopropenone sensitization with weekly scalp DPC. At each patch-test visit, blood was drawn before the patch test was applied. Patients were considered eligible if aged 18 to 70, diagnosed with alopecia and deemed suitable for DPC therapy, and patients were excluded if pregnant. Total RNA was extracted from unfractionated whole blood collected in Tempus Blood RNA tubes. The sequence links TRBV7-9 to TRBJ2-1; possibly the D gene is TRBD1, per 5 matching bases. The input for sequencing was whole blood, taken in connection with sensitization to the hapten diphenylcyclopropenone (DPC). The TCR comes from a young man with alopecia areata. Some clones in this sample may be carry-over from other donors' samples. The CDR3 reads CASSRDSSRYNEQFF. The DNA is TGTGCCAGCAGCCGAGACAGTTCCCGCTACAATGAGCAGTTCTTC.